A selection of T cell receptor beta chains follows, all from one sample in a study of OX40 agonist ivuxolimab in advanced cancers. Sequencing used immunoSEQ multiplex PCR; TCRdb keeps in-frame clones, though not all of them. Found here are some 100,000 clones, about 85% of them singletons; the top ten hold 1.1%. This sample comprised CD4+ or CD8+ T cells sorted from blood, obtained in a trial of the OX40 agonist ivuxolimab. The receptors stem from an adult with an advanced solid tumor such as melanoma, head and neck, liver or kidney cancer. Each CDR3 is given without its conserved first and last residue. The order of the fields is V gene, CDR3 length, CDR3 protein.

V: TRBV28
length: 11
CDR3: ASKESLFGELF

V: TRBV2
length: 11
CDR3: ASVYGQSETQY

V: TRBV18
length: 12
CDR3: ASSPIRSQETQY

V: TRBV28
length: 9
CDR3: ASSSKRGYT

V: TRBV4-2
length: 10
CDR3: ASSPTRNEQF

V: TRBV7-3
length: 11
CDR3: ASSQTGPTEAF

V: TRBV7-2
length: 13
CDR3: ASSLWGQNTGELF

V: TRBV11-3
length: 16
CDR3: ASSPAFPEAGGANVLT

V: TRBV5-1
length: 10
CDR3: ASSFSTDTQY

V: TRBV4-3
length: 14
CDR3: ASSQDSGEGTGELF

V: TRBV18
length: 14
CDR3: ASSPRVVGGNQPQH

V: TRBV7-2
length: 12
CDR3: ASSLAAGQSEAF

V: TRBV20-1
length: 9
CDR3: SASGGAPLH

V: TRBV5-1
length: 13
CDR3: ASSLAGAGNQPQH

V: TRBV28
length: 10
CDR3: AGKRDQETQY

V: TRBV2
length: 12
CDR3: ASSAGEINTEAF

V: TRBV19
length: 19
CDR3: ASSIRVSPSGTRSSYNEQF

V: TRBV5-1
length: 14
CDR3: ASSLEGQGNTGELF

V: TRBV6-1
length: 10
CDR3: LTREVNTEAF

V: TRBV6-1
length: 13
CDR3: ASSEGRVFYNEQF

V: TRBV19
length: 12
CDR3: ASSIGPGNYGYT

V: TRBV6-1
length: 12
CDR3: ASRRGQGGTEAF

V: TRBV9
length: 14
CDR3: ASSVALPGGIGEQF

V: TRBV29-1
length: 10
CDR3: SVAASQETQY

V: TRBV9
length: 13
CDR3: ASSPGQNSYNEQF

V: TRBV29-1
length: 11
CDR3: SVVGAFTNEQF

V: TRBV7-9
length: 12
CDR3: ASSEMGSGSPLH

V: TRBV4-3
length: 15
CDR3: ASSHPPDSSANYGYT

V: TRBV6-5
length: 10
CDR3: ASRQGGEPQH

V: TRBV4-1
length: 13
CDR3: ASSQEGRGNQPQH

V: TRBV10-3
length: 12
CDR3: AISETGRDGGYT